Below, 10 T cell receptor beta chains from the same sample are listed, as sequenced in a study of TIL therapy for anti-PD-1-resistant metastatic lung cancer. This was the immunoSEQ v3 assay. Assay used: immunoSEQ multiplex PCR; TCRdb lists only in-frame clones, some missing. The table shows 21,000 or so clones, with around 79% occurring only once. As for time point: pre-treatment sample, taken before nivolumab and TIL therapy. The specimen was blood, collected at baseline. Receptors originate from a person aged 25-80 years with non-small cell lung cancer.

The chain carries TRBV7-3 and TRBJ2-1; 12 bases are shared with TRBD2. Germline V gene sequence: CDR1 SGHTA, CDR2 FQGTGA. The CDR3 runs 15 residues. Trimming at V came to 7 bases and at J to 4 bases, leaving 5 bases not matched to a gene. This CDR3 is CASTPSGGDYNEQFF. Here the CDR3 DNA reads TGTGCCAGCACCCCTAGCGGGGGGGATTACAATGAGCAGTTCTTC.

The V gene is TRBV5-4, the J gene TRBJ2-1, with 10 bases lining up with TRBD2. Germline CDR1 SGHNT, CDR2 YYREEE (reference sequence). The CDR3 has 18 amino acids. J was trimmed by 3 bases and V by 0 bases; bases with no gene match: 9. For the CDR3, the DNA is TGTGCCAGCAGCTTGGCCCCCCGGACTAGCGGAGTCTACAATGAGCAGTTCTTC. Translation: CASSLAPRTSGVYNEQFF.

The V and J genes are TRBV7-6 and TRBJ2-7; D possibly uses TRBD1 or TRBD2 (5 bases each). V gave up 5 bases and J gave up 7 bases, with 18 bases separating them. CDR3 length equals 14 residues. Germline V lookup: CDR1 SGHVS, CDR2 FNYEAQ. DNA of the CDR3: TGTGCCAGCAGCCCCCCGGGGCAGCCGGTTGAGCAGTACTTC. It is translated as CASSPPGQPVEQYF.

This clone was seen a few times. The V call is TRBV27, the J call TRBJ2-7; D is uncertain. Trimming took 6 bases from V and 11 from J, leaving 20 bases between them. CDR3 size: 13 residues. Germline CDR1 MNHEY, CDR2 SMNVEV (reference sequence). The CDR3: CASRVTGLPTEYF. CDR3 nucleotide sequence: TGTGCCAGCAGAGTCACCGGGCTCCCGACGGAGTACTTC.

The rearrangement links TRBV9 to TRBJ2-3; TRBD2 might be the D (5 bases). V was pared by 2 bases and J by 6 bases, with 13 bases between. The CDR3 is 14 residues long. CDR1 and CDR2 from the germline V gene are SGDLS and YYNGEE. As DNA, the CDR3 is TGTGCCAGCAGCGTCAGAACTCGGGGTGATACGCAGTATTTT. This encodes CASSVRTRGDTQYF.

The chain combines TRBV4-3 with TRBJ2-1; D remains unclear. Trimming cost V 0 bases and J 5 bases, with 14 bases left between them. Germline lookup yields CDR1 LGHNA and CDR2 YSLEER. CDR3 length: 16 amino acids. CDR3 sequence reads: CASSQDFDGFDNEQFF. CDR3 DNA sequence: TGCGCCAGCAGCCAAGATTTCGATGGGTTTGACAATGAGCAGTTCTTC.

The CDR3 DNA follows: TGTGCCAGCAGTTTTTGGGGGAGGGAAGAGACCCAGTACTTC. Translated, it gives CASSFWGREETQYF. The chain has TRBV28 and TRBJ2-5, with 7 bases matching TRBD2. CDR1 is MDHEN, CDR2 SYDVKM, per germline. The CDR3 consists of 14 residues. Trimming took 3 bases from V and 3 from J; bases not matched to a gene: 4.

The J gene is TRBJ2-3, the V gene TRBV7-6; 8 bases are a match to TRBD2. The germline V gene has CDR1 SGHVS and CDR2 FNYEAQ. This CDR3 has 15 amino acids. The trim removed 4 bases at V and 0 bases at J, leaving 3 bases unmatched. The chain's CDR3 is CASSSSGGSTDTQYF. CDR3 coding DNA: TGTGCCAGCAGCTCAAGCGGGGGAAGCACAGATACGCAGTATTTT.

The V and J genes are TRBV6-4 and TRBJ2-3; 7 nucleotides match TRBD1. Germline loops: CDR1 MRHNA, CDR2 SNTAGT. CDR3 length: 14 amino acids. V lost 8 bases and J lost 4; bases outside the gene matches: 9. The CDR3 DNA sequence: TGTGCCAGCTCAGGATCTCAGGGGGCAGATACGCAGTATTTT. Its translation: CASSGSQGADTQYF.

This chain connects TRBV5-4 to TRBJ2-1, with TRBD2 matching over 10 bases. The V gene end was trimmed by 2 bases and the J gene end by 8 bases; junction bases not matched to a gene: 10. Germline V gene lookup returns CDR1 SGHNT and CDR2 YYREEE (reference sequence). The CDR3 sequence is 16 residues long. CDR3 in DNA: TGTGCCAGCAGCTTCCGGACTAGCGGACGTACGGATGAGCAGTTCTTC. This codes for CASSFRTSGRTDEQFF.